This TCR beta chain was recorded in a study of Graves' ophthalmopathy and Graves' hyperthyroidism. Study details: At the time of initial diagnosis and before any treatment, peripheral blood was collected.

This clonotype was found many times. RNA transcripts served as template for amplifying TCR beta CDR3 sequences. Scientists carried out first-round RT-PCR using HTBI primers and then a second-round multiplex PCR. TCRdb reanalysed the multiplex PCR reads using MiXCR and keeps one entry per CDR3 protein. The table shows 150,000 to 200,000 distinct CDR3 sequences, with 39% occurring only once. After removal of 6 bases from V and 1 base from J, the junction contained 14 bases not matched to a gene. The CDR3 extends over 19 amino acids. Germline V gives CDR1 MRHNA, CDR2 SNTAGT. Material: peripheral blood. V usage is TRBV6-4 and J usage is TRBJ2-2, with 10 bases aligning to TRBD1. The source of this sequence is a man aged 30 to 45 with Graves' ophthalmopathy. In DNA form, the CDR3 reads TGTGCCAGCAGCCCACCGGGACAGGGGCCGCCTAAGAACACCGGGGAGCTGTTTTTT. This sequence encodes CASSPPGQGPPKNTGELFF.